The text below deals with one TCR beta chain. This sample is drawn from a study of blood T cell repertoires in COVID-19. Study-level information: There were acute and convalescent COVID-19 samples, and they came from the United States, Italy and Spain. T cells, B-cell-depleted T cells, or PBMCs provided the cDNA or gDNA that served as material.

Clones were read by immunoSEQ multiplex PCR, and TCRdb kept only the in-frame ones, dropping some. The sample lists some 320,000 clones, about 90% seen once, with approximately 5% in the top ten. The CDR3 covers 13 residues. Losses at the gene ends were 6 bases for V and 16 bases for J; bases not matched to a gene: 15. Germline loops: CDR1 LNHDA, CDR2 SQIVND (reference sequence). The clonotype comes from a woman aged 30 to 39 who had recovered from COVID-19. Sequenced input: PBMCs or T cells enriched from blood (not recorded which). This chain connects TRBV19 to TRBJ2-4; 7 nucleotides align to TRBD1. The CDR3 nucleotides are TGTGCCAGTAGCCACGGGACAGAAGGTCCTTGCTACTTC. As protein: CASSHGTEGPCYF. Full variable domain (outside the CDR3, taken from reference TRBV19 and TRBJ2-4): DGGITQSPKYLFRKEGQNVTLSCEQNLNHDAMYWYRQDPGQGLRLIYYSQIVNDFQKGDIAEGYSVSREKKESFPLTVTSAQKNPTAFYLCASSHGTEGPCYFGAGTRLSVL.